What follows is one TCR beta chain and its context. The data are from a study of blood T cell repertoires in COVID-19. Study-wide background: The origin of the acute and convalescent COVID-19 samples was the United States, Italy and Spain. T cells, B-cell-depleted T cells, or PBMCs provided the cDNA or gDNA that served as material.

Enrolled through a virtual design, the participants were between roughly 18 and 90 years of age and came from about two dozen US areas. Original methodology: Using reference gene primer amplification, nucleated cell counts were estimated. Some clones are missing from TCRdb's copy, which holds only in-frame ones; the method was immunoSEQ multiplex PCR. The V and J calls and clone size were taken over from that table, and D and trimming were inferred from the DNA. The top ten hold 0.9% to 1.2% of the sample, which has fewer than 500,000 clones, around 91% seen once. The sequence came from a man aged 25 to 40 who had recovered from COVID-19. Sample: PBMCs or T cells enriched from blood (not recorded which).

CDR3: CSGTRTGGSEQFF. CDR3 sequence (DNA): TGCAGCGGAACACGGACAGGGGGGAGTGAGCAGTTCTTC. This rearrangement joins TRBV29-1 to TRBJ2-1; 10 bases fit TRBD1. The trim removed 7 bases at V and 9 bases at J, leaving 9 bases unmatched. Germline V gene data show CDR1 as SQVTM and CDR2 as ANQGSEA. The CDR3 consists of 13 residues.